The 6 T cell receptor beta chains presented below share a single source sample, sequenced in a study of CD8 T cells in Susac syndrome. It was with random hexamers that roughly 0.45 to 1 ug RNA was reverse transcribed. TCRdb re-derived calls from the immunoSEQ multiplex PCR reads in MiXCR, one entry per CDR3 protein. This table has 350,000 to 550,000 distinct CDR3 sequences, approximately 85% appearing once. The specimen was CD8+ T cells from PBMCs. These receptors were collected from a human donor with multiple sclerosis.

V is TRBV7-8 and J is TRBJ2-5, with TRBD1 matching 8 bases. The CDR3 contains 16 residues. V shed 3 bases and J 5 bases; nucleotides not matched to a gene: 11. The germline V gene encodes CDR1 SGHVS and CDR2 FQNEAQ. DNA for the CDR3: TGTGCCAGCAGCTTTTTTGGGCCAGGGGGCAAGGAGACCCAGTACTTC. The encoded protein is CASSFFGPGGKETQYF.

The chain uses TRBV5-4 and TRBJ1-2; a possible D gene is TRBD1 (5 bases). The ends were cut back, 3 bases at V and 2 bases at J, with 14 bases in the middle. There are 15 residues in the CDR3. Germline CDR1 SGHNT, CDR2 YYREEE (reference sequence). DNA of the CDR3: TGTGCCAGCAGCTCGGGGGGTACAGCAAACTATGGCTACACCTTC. Translated, it gives CASSSGGTANYGYTF. The variable domain in full, with the rest retrieved from reference TRBV5-4 and TRBJ1-2, is ETGVTQSPTHLIKTRGQQVTLRCSSQSGHNTVSWYQQALGQGPQFIFQYYREEENGRGNFPPRFSGLQFPNYSSELNVNALELDDSALYLCASSSGGTANYGYTFGSGTRLTVV.

V and J are TRBV4-1 and TRBJ2-7; D might be TRBD1 (6 bases). The germline V gene encodes CDR1 MGHRA and CDR2 YSYEKL. Trimming took off 0 bases at V and 2 bases at J, with 11 bases between the two ends. This CDR3 has 15 residues. CDR3 nucleotides: TGCGCCAGCAGCCAAGAGACAGGTTGGGCCTACGAGCAGTACTTC. Protein product: CASSQETGWAYEQYF.

The V gene is TRBV13, the J gene TRBJ2-7; weak D call: TRBD1 (5 bases). The CDR3 is 14 residues long. Germline V gene data show CDR1 as PRHDT and CDR2 as FYEKMQ (reference sequence). The V gene lost 3 bases and the J gene lost 2 bases, with 11 bases spanning the gap. CDR3 sequence reads: CASSFRVAAYEQYF. The CDR3 region has the DNA TGTGCCAGCAGCTTCAGGGTCGCGGCCTACGAGCAGTACTTC.

The genes are TRBV30 and TRBJ2-7; tentative D call: TRBD2 (6 bases). Trimming took off 7 bases at V and 0 bases at J, with 13 bases between the two ends. The CDR3 loop spans 13 amino acids. Germline values: CDR1 GTSNPN, CDR2 SVGIG (reference sequence). CDR3 sequence (DNA): TGTGCCTTATCCGACGGGGGCTCCTACGAGCAGTACTTC. This sequence encodes CALSDGGSYEQYF.

This chain joins TRBV11-2 and TRBJ1-4; 7 bases align to TRBD1. Germline V lookup: CDR1 SGHAT, CDR2 FQNNGV. The CDR3 is made up of 17 amino acids. J lost 5 bases, V lost 5 bases, and 14 bases had no gene match. The CDR3 region is CASSPYHRQGNNEKLFF. The CDR3 bases are TGTGCCAGCAGCCCCTATCATCGACAGGGCAACAATGAAAAACTGTTTTTT.